This TCR beta chain was sequenced during a study of T cell repertoires in cytomegalovirus infection. About the study: CMV epitopes that were recently identified and HLA-C-restricted were used alongside well-studied HLA-B-restricted ones.

TCRdb reanalysed the reads using MiXCR and keeps one entry per CDR3 protein. Among about 890,000 distinct CDR3 sequences listed, around 29% were seen once. Regarding this clonotype: Its antigen is not identified.

The germline V gene encodes CDR1 SGHDT and CDR2 YYEEEE. The CDR3 has 16 amino acids. V dropped 5 bases and J dropped 3 bases, with 20 bases sitting between them. This clonotype originated in a human donor in good health (CMV status not recorded). Some clones in this sample may be carry-over from other donors' samples. The rearrangement joins TRBV5-6 to TRBJ1-1, with D possibly TRBD1 on 5 matching bases. The specimen comprised cultured CD8+ T cells from PBMCs, sampled from culture after CMV antigen stimulation. CDR3 coding DNA: TGTGCCAGCAGTCTAGACAGCCGGCGTAGGTACACTGAAGCTTTCTTT. This translates into CASSLDSRRRYTEAFF.